This T cell receptor (beta chain) was identified in a study of CD8 T cells in ankylosing spondylitis. Whole-study findings and limits: A motif of 7 to 9 highly homologous TCR beta variants was seen as apparently characteristic of ankylosing spondylitis blood.

TCRdb analysed the 5' RACE reads with MiXCR anew, one entry per CDR3 protein. The table has 750,000 to 850,000 distinct CDR3 sequences, over 9.5% seen once; the top ten hold about 0.49%. This CDR3 has 13 residues. Trimming shortened V by 1 base and J by 0 bases, and 7 bases separated the two germline ends. Per the germline V gene, CDR1 is SQVTM and CDR2 is ANQGSEA. This clonotype was seen ten or more times. Its antigen is undetermined. The sample was blood, either unsorted or a sorted T cell fraction (not recorded which). This rearrangement joins TRBV29-1 to TRBJ2-7; TRBD1 might be the D (6 bases). This TCR was sampled from a male donor with ankylosing spondylitis. The CDR3 DNA follows: TGCAGCGTTGAAGGGACAGCCTCCTACGAGCAGTACTTC. This sequence encodes CSVEGTASYEQYF.